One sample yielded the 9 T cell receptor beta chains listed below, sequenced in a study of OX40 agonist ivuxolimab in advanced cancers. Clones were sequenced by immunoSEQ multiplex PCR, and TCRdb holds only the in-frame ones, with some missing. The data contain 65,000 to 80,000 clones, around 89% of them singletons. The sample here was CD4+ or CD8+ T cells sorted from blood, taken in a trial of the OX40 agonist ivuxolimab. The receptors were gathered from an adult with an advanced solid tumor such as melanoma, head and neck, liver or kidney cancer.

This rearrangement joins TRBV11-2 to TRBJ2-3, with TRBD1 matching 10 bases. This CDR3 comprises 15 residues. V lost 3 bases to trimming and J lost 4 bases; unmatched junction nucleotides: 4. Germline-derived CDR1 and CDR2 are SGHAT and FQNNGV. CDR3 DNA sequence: TGTGCCAGCAGCTTCCGGGACAGGGGTGCAGATACGCAGTATTTT. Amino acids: CASSFRDRGADTQYF.

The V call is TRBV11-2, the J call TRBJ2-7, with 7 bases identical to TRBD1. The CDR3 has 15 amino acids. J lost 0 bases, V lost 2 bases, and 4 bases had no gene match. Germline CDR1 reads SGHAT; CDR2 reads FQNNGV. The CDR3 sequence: CASSLTGQPSYEQYF. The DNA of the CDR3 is TGTGCCAGCAGCTTAACGGGACAGCCCTCCTACGAGCAGTACTTC.

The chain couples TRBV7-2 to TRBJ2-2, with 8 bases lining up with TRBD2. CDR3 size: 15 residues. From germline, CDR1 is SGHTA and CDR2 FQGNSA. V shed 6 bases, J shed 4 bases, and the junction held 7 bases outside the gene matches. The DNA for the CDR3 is TGTGCCAGCAGGTCAGCGGGAGAACGCACCGGGGAGCTGTTTTTT. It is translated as CASRSAGERTGELFF.

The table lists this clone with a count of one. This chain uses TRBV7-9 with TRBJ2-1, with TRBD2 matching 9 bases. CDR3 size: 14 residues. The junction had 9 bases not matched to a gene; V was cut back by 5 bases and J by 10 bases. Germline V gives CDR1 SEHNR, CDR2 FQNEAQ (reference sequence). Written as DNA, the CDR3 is TGTGCCAGCAGCCGTATAGCGGGAGATGGGGAGCAGTTCTTC. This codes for CASSRIAGDGEQFF.

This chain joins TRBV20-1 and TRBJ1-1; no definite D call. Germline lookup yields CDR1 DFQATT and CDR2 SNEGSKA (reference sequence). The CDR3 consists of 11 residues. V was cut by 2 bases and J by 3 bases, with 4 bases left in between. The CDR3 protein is CSARTDTEAFF. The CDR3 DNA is TGCAGTGCTAGAACGGACACTGAAGCTTTCTTT.

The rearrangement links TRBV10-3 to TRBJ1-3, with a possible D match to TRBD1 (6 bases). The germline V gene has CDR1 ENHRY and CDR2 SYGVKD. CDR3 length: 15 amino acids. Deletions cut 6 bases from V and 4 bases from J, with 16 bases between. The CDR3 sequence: CAIRPTGTNGNTIYF. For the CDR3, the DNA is TGTGCCATCAGGCCGACAGGAACAAACGGAAACACCATATATTTT.

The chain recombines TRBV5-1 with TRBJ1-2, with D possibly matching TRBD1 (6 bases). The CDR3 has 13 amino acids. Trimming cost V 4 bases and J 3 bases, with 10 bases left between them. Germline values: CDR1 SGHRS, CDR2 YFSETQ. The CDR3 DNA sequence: TGCGCCAGCAGCGAACAGGGTGACTATGGCTACACCTTC. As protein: CASSEQGDYGYTF.

The CDR3 coding sequence is TGTGTCAGAAGCCAACATGGCTACACCTTC. Translating gives CVRSQHGYTF. This sequence joins TRBV7-5 and TRBJ1-2. TRBV7-5 is deemed a pseudogene. This CDR3 is 10 amino acids long.

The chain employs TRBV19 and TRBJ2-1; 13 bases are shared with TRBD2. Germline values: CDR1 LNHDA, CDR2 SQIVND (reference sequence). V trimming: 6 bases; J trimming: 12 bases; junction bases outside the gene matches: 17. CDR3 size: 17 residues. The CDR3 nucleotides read TGTGCCAGTAGGCTTACTAGCGGGAGGGCCGTTTCGGATGTGCAGTTCTTC. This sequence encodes CASRLTSGRAVSDVQFF.